This T cell receptor (beta chain) was found in a study of blood T cells in healthy people across ages. Study-wide results and caveats: Age advanced and TCR beta diversity per million T cells fell, roughly linearly.

There are 15 residues in the CDR3. Germline-derived CDR1 and CDR2 are KGHSH and LQKENI. The V gene lost 6 bases and the J gene lost 7 bases, with 19 bases spanning the gap. In regard to this clonotype: Its antigen is as yet unknown.

Then a second PCR, running roughly 7 to 11 cycles, was carried out with a sample-barcoded 5' primer and a J-beta primer mix. TCRdb independently ran MiXCR on the 5' RACE reads; one entry per CDR3 protein. The profile shows about 970,000 distinct CDR3 sequences, 51% of them singletons. Material: blood. The chain links TRBV18 to TRBJ2-1; D is uncertain. The TCR comes from a woman in her sixties or seventies in good health. Here the CDR3 reads CASSPPTPGWNEQFF. In nucleotides, the CDR3 is TGTGCCAGCTCTCCCCCTACTCCCGGGTGGAATGAGCAGTTCTTC.